This T cell receptor (beta chain) was sequenced in a study of T cell responses to AZD1222 COVID-19 vaccine. Clones were read by immunoSEQ multiplex PCR, and TCRdb kept only the in-frame ones, dropping some. The sample carries approximately 81,000 clones, around 82% recorded once. A single count supports this clone. CDR1 and CDR2 from the germline V gene are KGHDR and SFDVKD. CDR3 size: 17 residues. V lost 4 bases, J lost 0 bases, and 3 bases stayed unmatched. The rearrangement joins TRBV24-1 to TRBJ2-2; TRBD2 matches at 11 bases. The sample was peripheral blood, taken 28 days after the second AZD1222 dose. The receptor's source is an adult who received the AZD1222 COVID-19 vaccine. The CDR3 protein is CATSDAGLAANTGELFF. CDR3 in DNA: TGTGCCACCAGTGACGCGGGACTAGCGGCGAACACCGGGGAGCTGTTTTTT.